What follows describes a single TCR beta chain. This clone's antigen is unknown. No much larger clone is present one base from it, and per-base qualities are unavailable. Library preparation was by 5' RACE. Data came from an Illumina HiSeq 2500. The second PCR ran for roughly 7 to 11 cycles and used a J-beta primer mix along with a sample-barcoded 5' primer. A unique molecular identifier was introduced onto each TCR beta cDNA molecule by a template-switch 5' adaptor carrying 12 random nucleotides. Each sample yielded at least 3 million CDR3-containing paired-end reads. First-strand cDNA synthesis was performed from all RNA using the Mint cDNA synthesis kit, with priming by a TRBC-specific oligonucleotide. All cDNA was treated with uracil-DNA glycosylase and then went through a first 18-cycle PCR with the universal primers M1SS and BC2_uni_R. The source study handled its data this way. Normalization of each sample was performed by random selection of 1 million high-quality reads, each carrying a distinct molecular identifier. Instead of being binned into consensus sequences, reads that shared molecular identifiers were thrown out. CDR3 identification, clonotype clustering and error correction used MiTCR with a Q25 quality threshold and the strictest error-elimination algorithm. A nonparametric unseen species model with Euler transformation was used to estimate a lower bound on total TCR beta diversity. Starting from the raw public reads, TCRdb applied fastp trimming at Q25, assembled clones with MiXCR and retained in-frame beta chains. Records with the same CDR3 protein are collapsed into one entry carrying the most frequent genes and DNA. TCRdb's processing, not the study's, gives the V and J calls here. The sample yields 450,000 to 700,000 distinct CDR3 sequences; 25% to 30% were counted once. Jointly, the top ten make up 15% to 20% of the sample.

The data originate from a study of blood T cells in healthy people across ages (dated by TCRdb to between 2015 and 2017). Turning to the overall study: In model experiments, template switching captured roughly one uniquely barcoded TCR beta cDNA molecule for every two T cells. Using the same blood draw, the study looked at two additional independent replicas of 1 million unique cDNA reads for two donors, one aged 18 to 30 and the other aged 80 or older. To track age-related changes in TCR beta repertoire diversity, the study relied on deep sequencing normalized with unique cDNA molecular identifiers. To avoid experimental bias, donors of different ages were distributed randomly across sequencing lanes. The donors were divided into four age groups: young (average 16 years), middle-aged (roughly 40), aged (approximately 64) and long-lived (82).

Systemically healthy Caucasian individuals from Russia, 35 to 40 in total and aged roughly 6 to 90 years, were included as donors. Each donor gave roughly 11 milliliters of peripheral blood, drawn into EDTA-treated Vacutainer tubes. Ficoll-Paque density-gradient centrifugation was used to isolate PBMCs, with at least 7 million per sample. Trizol reagent was used to extract total RNA from the PBMCs, yielding at least 5.5 micrograms per sample. The percentages of naive CD45RAhigh/CD27high T cells were determined by flow cytometry on a PBMC aliquot from every donor. The germline V and J ends show losses of 3 bases and 10 bases respectively, and no gene match explains 4 bases of the junction. The CDR3 covers 14 residues, taking in both the cysteine and the phenylalanine. The sequence is cut down to CDR3 DNA, 42 bases in frame from base 1. CDR1 and CDR2 are read off the germline V gene (reference sequence) as SEHNR and FQNEAQ.

The full study reports these points: Because the CMV infection status of the donors was unknown, age-related changes in expanded clonotypes may potentially have been confounded. As age increased, observed TCR beta diversity per million T cells dropped in a roughly linear way, and a significant reduction was already evident by age 40. Compared with the aged group, the long-lived group had more naive CD4+ T cells, fewer expanded clones and increased TCR diversity, a pattern suggesting age selection. Conclusive comparison of naive and antigen-experienced compartments was prevented by the profiling of bulk unsorted PBMCs. The percentage of naive T cells measured by flow cytometry correlated strongly with observed TCR beta diversity. Estimates of total diversity based on one million sequenced T cells were considered lower bounds and underestimates.

The sample was blood. The TCR sequence derives from a woman between 65 and 79 years old in good health. The chain was built from TRBV7-9 and TRBJ2-3; the central 13 bases match TRBD2. The DNA sequence follows: TGTGCCAGCAGCTTCGGACTAGCGGGGGCCCCGCAGTATTTT. Its product reads: CASSFGLAGAPQYF.